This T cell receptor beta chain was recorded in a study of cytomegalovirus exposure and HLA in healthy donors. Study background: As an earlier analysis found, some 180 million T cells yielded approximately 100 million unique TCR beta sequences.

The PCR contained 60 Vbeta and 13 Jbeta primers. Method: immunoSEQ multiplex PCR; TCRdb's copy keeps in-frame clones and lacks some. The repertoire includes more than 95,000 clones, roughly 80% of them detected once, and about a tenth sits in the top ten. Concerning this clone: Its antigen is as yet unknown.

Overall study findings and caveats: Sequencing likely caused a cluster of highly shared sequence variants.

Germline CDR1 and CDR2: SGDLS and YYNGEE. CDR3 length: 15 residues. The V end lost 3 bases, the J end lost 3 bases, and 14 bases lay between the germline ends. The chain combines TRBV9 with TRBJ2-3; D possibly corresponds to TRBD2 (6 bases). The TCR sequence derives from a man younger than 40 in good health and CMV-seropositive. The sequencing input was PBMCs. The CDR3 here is CASSAFSGGTDTQYF. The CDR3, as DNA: TGTGCCAGCAGCGCTTTTAGCGGAGGGACAGATACGCAGTATTTT. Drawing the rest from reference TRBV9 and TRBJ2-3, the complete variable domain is DSGVTQTPKHLITATGQRVTLRCSPRSGDLSVYWYQQSLDQGLQFLIQYYNGEERAKGNILERFSAQQFPDLHSELNLSSLELGDSALYFCASSAFSGGTDTQYFGPGTRLTVL.